This is a list of T cell receptor beta chains from one sample in a study of identifying expanded T cells in peripheral blood. Data came from immunoSEQ multiplex PCR; TCRdb stores just in-frame clones and leaves some out. The repertoire has about 81,000 clones, 65% to 85% of them found once; the top ten carry about 20%. Specimen: blood. These receptors were taken from a person aged 18-70 years in good health. Each CDR3 is given with its conserved first and last residue. A D gene is named only where the DNA matches it firmly. Not all rows give a size; the values are once, few, many and, for expanded clones, a class.

TRBJ2-3	.	TRBV12-5	TRBD2	CASGVGTSGTTDTQYF	TGTGCTAGTGGTGTAGGGACTAGCGGGACCACAGATACGCAGTATTTT
TRBJ2-2	.	TRBV19	.	CASSLQGWWNTGELFF	TGTGCCAGTAGTTTGCAGGGGTGGTGGAACACCGGGGAGCTGTTTTTT
TRBJ1-1	.	TRBV30	.	CGGRAVNTEAFF	TGTGGGGGGAGGGCAGTGAACACTGAAGCTTTCTTT
TRBJ1-1	.	TRBV7-9	.	CASSFGRFNTEAFF	TGTGCCAGCAGCTTCGGACGGTTTAACACTGAAGCTTTCTTT
TRBJ2-6	.	TRBV19	TRBD1	CASISQGTGANVLTF	TGTGCCAGTATTTCACAGGGGACTGGGGCCAACGTCCTGACTTTC
TRBJ2-5	.	TRBV10-2	TRBD1	CASSPATGGWETQYF	TGCGCCAGCAGCCCCGCGACAGGGGGTTGGGAGACCCAGTACTTC
TRBJ2-4	.	TRBV9	TRBD2	CASSVGLAVNIQYF	TGTGCCAGCAGCGTAGGACTAGCGGTAAACATTCAGTACTTC
TRBJ2-7	.	TRBV7-2	TRBD2	CASSWERGASYEQYF	TGTGCCAGCAGCTGGGAGCGGGGAGCCTCCTACGAGCAGTACTTC
TRBJ1-2	.	TRBV29-1	TRBD1	CSVGTGGKGYTF	TGCAGCGTAGGGACAGGTGGAAAAGGCTACACCTTC
TRBJ1-3	.	TRBV7-9	.	CASSLTGPPNTIYF	TGTGCCAGCAGCTTAACCGGGCCACCAAACACCATATATTTT
TRBJ2-7	.	TRBV6-5	.	CASSGDPTNSYEQYF	TGTGCCAGCAGTGGGGACCCAACCAACTCCTACGAGCAGTACTTC
TRBJ2-7	.	TRBV7-8	.	CASSLADPPYEQYF	TGTGCCAGCAGCTTAGCTGATCCGCCCTACGAGCAGTACTTC
TRBJ2-3	.	TRBV7-3	TRBD1	CASSPTGGGDTQYF	TGTGCCAGCAGCCCCACAGGGGGTGGAGATACGCAGTATTTT
TRBJ2-7	once	TRBV29-1	.	CSVGGGTEQYF	TGCAGCGTTGGGGGCGGGACCGAGCAGTACTTC